The clone carrying this T cell receptor beta chain was seen only a few times. Data came from immunoSEQ multiplex PCR; TCRdb stores just in-frame clones and leaves some out. The sample shows roughly 81,000 clones, 85% to 90% of them seen only once. CDR3 size: 17 residues. Germline values: CDR1 ENHRY, CDR2 SYGVKD. V lost 2 bases and J lost 2, with 16 bases in between. The data originate from a study of OX40 agonist ivuxolimab in advanced cancers. At the level of the study: Hepatocellular carcinoma, melanoma, renal cell or head and neck cancer was diagnosed in the dose-escalation patients. Patients were approximately 80% male with ages about 23 to 90, mean 60.

The sample here was CD4+ or CD8+ T cells sorted from blood, taken in a trial of the OX40 agonist ivuxolimab. This sequence was found in an adult with an advanced solid tumor such as melanoma, head and neck, liver or kidney cancer. V and J are TRBV10-3 and TRBJ1-3, with D unresolved. CDR3 in amino acids: CAISEREGSIAGNTIYF. The CDR3 nucleotides are TGTGCCATCAGTGAGCGGGAAGGATCGATCGCTGGAAACACCATATATTTT.